This T cell receptor beta chain comes out of a study of blood T cells in healthy people across ages. Study outcomes and limitations: Naive and antigen-experienced cells were not separated, limiting conclusive comparison.

The CDR3 is 15 residues long. V lost 5 bases and J 4 bases, leaving 18 bases between the germline ends. CDR1 SGHTA and CDR2 FQGNSA come from the germline V gene. The authors ran a second PCR of 7 to 11 cycles using a sample-barcoded 5' primer and a J-beta primer mix. TCRdb re-called the 5' RACE reads with MiXCR, one entry per CDR3 protein. The sample yields 790,000 or so distinct CDR3 sequences, 35% to 60% seen once. Turning to this clonotype: What it binds is not known.

The chain has TRBV7-2 and TRBJ2-7; a weak D match, TRBD2 (6 bases). The sample was blood. This clonotype originated in an elderly man in good health. The CDR3 DNA is TGTGCCAGCAGCCTAAGCGGGCCTCGCCGATACGAGCAGTACTTC. It codes for CASSLSGPRRYEQYF.